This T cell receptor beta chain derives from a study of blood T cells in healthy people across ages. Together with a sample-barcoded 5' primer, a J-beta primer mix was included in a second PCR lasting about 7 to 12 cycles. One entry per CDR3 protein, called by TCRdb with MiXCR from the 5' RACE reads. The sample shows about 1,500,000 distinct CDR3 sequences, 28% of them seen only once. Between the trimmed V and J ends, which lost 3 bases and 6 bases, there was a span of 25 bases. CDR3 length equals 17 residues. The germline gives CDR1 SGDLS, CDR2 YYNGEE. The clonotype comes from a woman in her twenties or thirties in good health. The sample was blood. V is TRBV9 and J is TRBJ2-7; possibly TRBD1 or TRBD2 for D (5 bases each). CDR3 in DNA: TGTGCCAGCAGCGCCGGCCCCCAGGGAGCTGATATCGGCGAGCAGTACTTC. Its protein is CASSAGPQGADIGEQYF. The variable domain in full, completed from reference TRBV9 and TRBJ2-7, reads DSGVTQTPKHLITATGQRVTLRCSPRSGDLSVYWYQQSLDQGLQFLIQYYNGEERAKGNILERFSAQQFPDLHSELNLSSLELGDSALYFCASSAGPQGADIGEQYFGPGTRLTVT.